This T cell receptor beta chain was obtained from a study of shared clonotypes between healthy human individuals (dated by TCRdb to the early 2020s). For the study in its entirety: The cohort comprised a couple of women and a few men aged 18 to 49 years. For each donor, CD4 naive and CD4 memory were each given three plates, CD8 naive was given two plates, and CD8 memory was given one plate. Blood TCR repertoires of a handful of healthy adults were deeply sequenced to estimate repertoire size and the extent of clonotype sharing between individuals. To increase sequencing depth and limit assay-specific biases, different laboratories used diverse techniques to prepare libraries and sequence TCR repertoires. Between about 0.85 and 8.9 billion PBMCs per donor were obtained by leukapheresis. Broader findings and caveats from the paper: When several donors were compared, the shared fraction of clonotypes was 5% to 6.5% for naive CD4, roughly 3.3% for naive CD8, more than 2% for memory CD4, and 0.3% to 0.5% for memory CD8. Because the study included only a small number of donors, the genetic and exposure-history diversity represented was limited. Larger estimated clonotype richness was generally found for naive subsets than for memory subsets. Sampling was restricted to blood, and TCR repertoires in tissues likely differ from the TCR repertoires found in blood. Clonotypes shared by all four sorted-subset donors showed higher generation probabilities than non-shared clonotypes. Pairwise subsampling indicated that sequencing depth was expected to affect the degree of clonotype sharing among donors. Incomplete sequencing was indicated by rarefaction of sorted-subset datasets, despite the large sequencing depth.

Comment on this clone: Its binding antigen is unknown. Per-nucleotide qualities are absent, and no much larger clonotype sits a single base away.

The CDR3 contains 16 residues, cysteine and phenylalanine counted. This entry keeps only the CDR3 DNA: 48 bases, framed from base 1. CDR1 and CDR2, looked up from the germline V gene (reference sequence), are LNHDA and SQIVND. The germline V and J ends show losses of 5 bases and 7 bases respectively, and no gene match explains 12 bases of the junction. CD8 naive samples consisted of CD45RO-negative cells that were positively selected for CCR7, yielding a CD45RA+CCR7+ population without TemRA cells. The donors were healthy, HIV-negative adults who had no recently reported acute infections or vaccinations. All donors were Caucasian adults living in Nashville, Tennessee, USA. After blood collection by leukapheresis, PBMCs were isolated using Ficoll-Histopaque density gradient centrifugation and then cryopreserved in the vapor phase of liquid nitrogen. Analytical flow cytometry was used to check the purity and quantity of each magnetically sorted T cell population. From each sorted fraction, genomic DNA was isolated and quantified by UV absorbance on a Nanodrop 2000c.

Using the deep immunoSEQ assay, multiplex PCR amplified TCR CDR3 regions from genomic DNA. Genomic DNA extracted from each cell subset was distributed evenly over all wells of several immunoSEQ 96-well plates, and each plate served as one replicate. For sorted subsets, 150 to 250 ng genomic DNA, equal to approximately 30,000 T cell genomes, was loaded into each replicate PCR. Purified libraries were quantified with a Qubit 3.0 fluorometer, sized on a Bioanalyzer 2100, and re-quantified with the KAPA Library Quantification kit. Every immunoSEQ 96-well plate was sequenced on a separate single-read 150-cycle Illumina NextSeq 550 flow cell. Per the original workflow: Because only junctional sequences without quality scores were contained in the immunoSEQ output, filtering matching that applied to full-length reads could not be performed. To assign V/J genes and CDR3, sequences were annotated using PyIR, a Python wrapper for IgBLAST v1.9, with IMGT germline references. Reads with weak V/J assignments (E-value above 1e-6), missing CDR3, stop codons, out-of-frame junctions, or ambiguous translated residues were removed. A V3J clonotype was defined by an identical inferred V gene, J gene, and CDR3 amino acid sequence. To compute the percentage overlap between repertoires, the number of shared unique clonotypes was divided by the size of the smaller repertoire. Three approaches were used to assess repertoire richness: RTK rarefaction, the Chao1 estimator, and Recon v2.1 estimates of unobserved clonotypes. Generation probabilities were computed with OLGA for all TCRbeta clonotypes obtained by the gDNA method from a few donors. TCRdb's version of the immuneACCESS table is confined to in-frame rearrangements and falls short of the full clone set. An unresolved V gene accounts for under half of the shortfall where checked; the remainder is of unknown origin. The V and J calls and clone size are taken from that table; D and trimming were inferred from the DNA. Within this sample are some 2.1 million clones, with over 85% of them counted one time only. About 1.1% of the sample is in the top ten clones.

The receptor was derived from a young man in good health. Recombination connected TRBV19 to TRBJ2-1, with TRBD2 identical over 9 junction bases. Sample: naive CD8+ T cells sorted from blood. Reading the label with the study, this specimen's cell subset or site is: CD45RA+CCR7+. Here is the DNA: TGTGCCAGTAGTCTGCTGGTAGCGGGAGTCGGGAATGAGCAGTTCTTC. This sequence encodes CASSLLVAGVGNEQFF. Joined to the reference TRBV19 and TRBJ2-1 proteins, this CDR3 gives the full variable domain: DGGITQSPKYLFRKEGQNVTLSCEQNLNHDAMYWYRQDPGQGLRLIYYSQIVNDFQKGDIAEGYSVSREKKESFPLTVTSAQKNPTAFYLCASSLLVAGVGNEQFFGPGTRLTVL.